This T cell receptor beta chain was found in a study of shared clonotypes between healthy human individuals. In the study overall: Each donor contributed plates that comprised three CD4 naive, three CD4 memory, two CD8 naive and one CD8 memory.

Germline trimming cut 3 bases from V and 4 bases from J; bases unmatched to any gene: 7. Germline values: CDR1 SGHAT, CDR2 FQDESV (reference sequence). The CDR3 runs 15 residues. For each subset, genomic DNA was distributed in equal portions over several immunoSEQ plates. Data came from immunoSEQ multiplex PCR; TCRdb stores just in-frame clones and leaves some out. This sample has about 1.9 million clones, with just over 90% found just once. Positively selected for CCR7, the CD45RO-negative cells used as naive CD8 cells excluded terminally differentiated effector memory CD45RA+ cells. The sample comprised naive CD8+ T cells from PBMCs. This chain joins TRBV11-1 and TRBJ2-3; 7 bases match TRBD2. The TCR was taken from a young man in good health. Some clones in this sample may be carry-over from other donors' samples. CDR3 region: CASSFMREWADTQYF. The CDR3 coding sequence is TGTGCCAGCAGCTTTATGCGGGAGTGGGCAGATACGCAGTATTTT.